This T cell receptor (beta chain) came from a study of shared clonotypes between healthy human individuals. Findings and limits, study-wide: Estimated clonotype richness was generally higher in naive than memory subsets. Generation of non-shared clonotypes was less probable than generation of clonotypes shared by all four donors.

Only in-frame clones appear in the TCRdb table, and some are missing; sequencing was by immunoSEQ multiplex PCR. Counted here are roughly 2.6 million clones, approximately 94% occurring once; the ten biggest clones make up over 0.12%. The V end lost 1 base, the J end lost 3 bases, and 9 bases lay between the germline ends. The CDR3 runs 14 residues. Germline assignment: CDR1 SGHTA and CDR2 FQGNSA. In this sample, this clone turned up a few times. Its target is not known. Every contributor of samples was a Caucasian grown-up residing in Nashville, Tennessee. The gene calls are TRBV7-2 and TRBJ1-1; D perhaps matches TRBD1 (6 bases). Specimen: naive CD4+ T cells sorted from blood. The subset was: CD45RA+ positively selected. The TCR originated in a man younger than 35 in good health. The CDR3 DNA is TGTGCCAGCAGCTTAGTCGCAGGGGACACTGAAGCTTTCTTT. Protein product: CASSLVAGDTEAFF.